What follows are 16 T cell receptor beta chains derived from one specimen sequenced in a study of blood T cell repertoires in COVID-19. Generated by immunoSEQ multiplex PCR, the TCRdb table keeps only in-frame clones and is missing some. Of approximately 160,000 clones detected, over 90% appear once; the ten largest clones hold roughly 2%. Sequenced input: peripheral blood. All receptors derive from a woman in her sixties or seventies with COVID-19, enrolled during active disease.

The CDR3 DNA reads TGTGCCAGCAGCTCCAACGGACAGGGGGCGTCTGGCTACACCTTC. Translated: CASSSNGQGASGYTF. The chain is built from TRBV5-4 and TRBJ1-2; the match to TRBD1 covers 11 bases. The CDR3 consists of 15 residues. The germline V gene encodes CDR1 SGHNT and CDR2 YYREEE (reference sequence). V lost 3 bases and J lost 7; bases outside the gene matches: 8.

This clone was seen only once. The rearrangement links TRBV19 to TRBJ1-4; D gene unclear. CDR1 is LNHDA and CDR2 is SQIVND in the germline V gene (reference sequence). This CDR3 spans 18 amino acids. Trimming pared 3 bases from V and 7 bases from J, leaving 24 bases between. The CDR3 DNA sequence: TGTGCCAGTAGTATCCGCCAATGGTATTTCGACTCGGGTGAAAAACTGTTTTTT. Translated, it gives CASSIRQWYFDSGEKLFF.

This chain connects TRBV10-3 to TRBJ1-6, with D unclear. The CDR3 is 14 residues long. V was clipped by 3 bases and J by 5 bases, with 8 bases between them. Germline V lookup: CDR1 ENHRY, CDR2 SYGVKD. The CDR3 reads CAISDGLDNSPLHF. The CDR3 nucleotides read TGTGCCATCAGTGACGGTCTTGATAATTCACCCCTCCACTTT.

This clone was observed once. This rearrangement joins TRBV2 to TRBJ2-1; TRBD2 agrees at 8 bases. Per the germline V gene, CDR1 is SNHLY and CDR2 is FYNNEI. Trimming at V came to 5 bases and at J to 1 base, leaving 4 bases not matched to a gene. There are 15 residues in the CDR3. The CDR3 protein is CASSIAGTSYNEQFF. In DNA, the CDR3 is TGTGCCAGCAGTATAGCGGGGACATCCTACAATGAGCAGTTCTTC.

The rearrangement joins TRBV2 to TRBJ1-6; D uncertain. Per germline, CDR1 SNHLY and CDR2 FYNNEI. The CDR3 contains 11 residues. The V end lost 4 bases, the J end lost 8 bases, and 3 bases lay between the germline ends. The CDR3 bases are TGTGCCAGCAGTGCCGATTCACCCCTCCACTTT. Translating it yields CASSADSPLHF.

The chain recombines TRBV19 with TRBJ1-6, with D perhaps matching TRBD1 (6 bases). The CDR3 has 17 amino acids. Deletions cut 3 bases from V and 5 bases from J, with 17 bases between. In germline, CDR1 is LNHDA, CDR2 SQIVND (reference sequence). The CDR3 loop reads CASSMGRGAGDNSPLHF. CDR3 DNA: TGTGCCAGTAGTATGGGCAGGGGCGCCGGAGATAATTCACCCCTCCACTTT.

This clone turned up a few times. The chain combines TRBV4-1 with TRBJ1-2; 8 bases map to TRBD1. V gave up 2 bases and J gave up 4 bases; unmatched junction bases: 6. The CDR3 extends over 15 amino acids. Per the germline V gene, CDR1 is MGHRA and CDR2 is YSYEKL. The CDR3: CASSQLGQGGYGYTF. The CDR3 DNA is TGCGCCAGCAGCCAACTTGGACAGGGCGGCTATGGCTACACCTTC.

V and J are TRBV6-2 or TRBV6-3 and TRBJ2-1; no definite D call. This CDR3 region has 12 residues. The germline V gene has CDR1 MNHEY and CDR2 SVGEGT. V was clipped by 6 bases and J by 12 bases, with 15 bases between them. DNA for the CDR3: TGTGCCAGCAGCGCCGACGGTAGCCGGCAGTTCTTC. Residues: CASSADGSRQFF.

The V gene is TRBV11-3, the J gene TRBJ2-1, with 10 nucleotides matching TRBD2. The CDR3 extends over 15 amino acids. The J segment lost 4 bases and the V segment lost 2 bases, leaving 2 bases of the junction unmatched. Looked up from germline, CDR1 is SGHNT and CDR2 is YENEEA. For the CDR3, the DNA is TGTGCCAGCAGCTTAATAGCGGGGGGTTACAATGAGCAGTTCTTC. Encoded protein: CASSLIAGGYNEQFF.

Worth noting for this clone: The same CDR3 also results from other DNA sequences found in this sample. The chain recombines TRBV18 with TRBJ2-2; D is possibly TRBD2 (5 bases). The V end was cut by 0 bases, the J end by 2 bases, with 7 bases between. Germline assignment: CDR1 KGHSH and CDR2 LQKENI. The CDR3 has 15 amino acids. The CDR3 DNA follows: TGTGCCAGCTCACCACCCGGGGTTAACACCGGGGAGCTGTTTTTT. The encoded protein is CASSPPGVNTGELFF. Full variable domain (outside the CDR3, taken from reference TRBV18 and TRBJ2-2): NAGVMQNPRHLVRRRGQEARLRCSPMKGHSHVYWYRQLPEEGLKFMVYLQKENIIDESGMPKERFSAEFPKEGPSILRIQQVVRGDSAAYFCASSPPGVNTGELFFGEGSRLTVL.

This chain uses TRBV12-3 or TRBV12-4 with TRBJ1-2; 7 bases agree with TRBD1. The CDR3 runs to 13 residues. Trimming cost V 3 bases and J 6 bases; bases outside gene matches: 4. This chain's CDR3 is CASSFSQGNGYTF. The DNA of the CDR3 is TGTGCCAGCAGTTTTTCACAGGGGAATGGCTACACCTTC.

The J gene is TRBJ1-2, the V gene TRBV27; TRBD1 aligns across 10 bases. The CDR3 totals 15 residues. Looked up from germline, CDR1 is MNHEY and CDR2 is SMNVEV (reference sequence). Trimming took 4 bases from V and 7 from J; bases not matched to a gene: 9. The CDR3 DNA sequence: TGTGCCAGCAGTTCGGGACAGGGGACTTCTGGTGGCTACACCTTC. It codes for CASSSGQGTSGGYTF.

This clone was seen only a few times. This chain connects TRBV5-4 to TRBJ1-6, with 9 bases aligning to TRBD1. Looked up from germline, CDR1 is SGHNT and CDR2 is YYREEE (reference sequence). CDR3 length: 15 residues. V was clipped by 4 bases and J by 6 bases; unmatched bases: 5. CDR3 loop: CASSTGQGGNSPLHF. CDR3 nucleotide sequence: TGTGCCAGCAGCACGGGACAGGGTGGTAATTCACCCCTCCACTTT. Based on the CDR3 plus reference TRBV5-4 and TRBJ1-6, the full variable domain is ETGVTQSPTHLIKTRGQQVTLRCSSQSGHNTVSWYQQALGQGPQFIFQYYREEENGRGNFPPRFSGLQFPNYSSELNVNALELDDSALYLCASSTGQGGNSPLHFGNGTRLTVT.

V usage is TRBV29-1 and J usage is TRBJ1-2; 7 nucleotides line up with TRBD1. CDR3 length: 13 residues. The germline V gene encodes CDR1 SQVTM and CDR2 ANQGSEA. With V trimmed by 5 bases and J by 5 bases, 8 bases remained unmatched. The CDR3 loop is CSVQTGPEYGYTF. The DNA of the CDR3 is TGCAGCGTTCAGACAGGGCCAGAGTATGGCTACACCTTC. Together with reference TRBV29-1 and TRBJ1-2, the CDR3 gives the full variable domain: SAVISQKPSRDICQRGTSLTIQCQVDSQVTMMFWYRQQPGQSLTLIATANQGSEATYESGFVIDKFPISRPNLTFSTLTVSNMSPEDSSIYLCSVQTGPEYGYTFGSGTRLTVV.

V usage is TRBV3-1 (or the pseudogene TRBV3-2) and J usage is TRBJ1-3; 7 bases are a match to TRBD1. Germline V gene data show CDR1 as LGHDT and CDR2 as YNNKEL (reference sequence). CDR3 length: 16 residues. The junction had 8 bases not matched to a gene; V was cut back by 4 bases and J by 2 bases. CDR3 sequence: CASSPTGTRPGNTIYF. In DNA form, the CDR3 reads TGTGCCAGCAGCCCGACAGGGACGAGGCCTGGAAACACCATATATTTT.

The genes are TRBV19 and TRBJ1-1, with 10 bases matching TRBD1. The V segment lost 2 bases and the J segment 3 bases; nucleotides outside the gene matches: 6. CDR3 length: 16 amino acids. The germline CDR1 and CDR2 sequences are LNHDA and SQIVND (reference sequence). The CDR3 DNA follows: TGTGCCAGTAGTATATATCGGGGACAGGGGTACACTGAAGCTTTCTTT. This sequence encodes CASSIYRGQGYTEAFF.